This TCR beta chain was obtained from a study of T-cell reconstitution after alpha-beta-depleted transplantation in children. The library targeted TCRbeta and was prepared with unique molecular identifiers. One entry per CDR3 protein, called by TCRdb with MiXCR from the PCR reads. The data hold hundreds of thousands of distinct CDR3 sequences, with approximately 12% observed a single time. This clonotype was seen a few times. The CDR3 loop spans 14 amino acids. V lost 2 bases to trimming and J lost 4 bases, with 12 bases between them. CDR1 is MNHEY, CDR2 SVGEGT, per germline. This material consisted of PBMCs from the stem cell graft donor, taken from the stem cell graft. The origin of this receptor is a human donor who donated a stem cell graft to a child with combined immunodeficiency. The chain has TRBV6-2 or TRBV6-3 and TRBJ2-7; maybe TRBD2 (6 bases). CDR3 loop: CASSYHAGMYEQYF. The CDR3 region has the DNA TGTGCCAGCAGTTACCACGCGGGGATGTACGAGCAGTACTTC.